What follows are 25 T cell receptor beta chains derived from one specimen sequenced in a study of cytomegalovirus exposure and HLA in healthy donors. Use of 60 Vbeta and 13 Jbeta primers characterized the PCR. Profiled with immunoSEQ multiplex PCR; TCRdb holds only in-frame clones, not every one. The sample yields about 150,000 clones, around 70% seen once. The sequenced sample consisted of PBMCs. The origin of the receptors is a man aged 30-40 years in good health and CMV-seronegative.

CDR3 in DNA: TGTGCCTGGAAGCGACCGGATAGCTCCTACGAGCAGTACTTC. Translating it yields CAWKRPDSSYEQYF. The V call is TRBV30, the J call TRBJ2-7; D unresolved. Trimming pared 4 bases from V and 0 bases from J, leaving 13 bases between. The CDR3 contains 14 residues. Germline V gene sequence: CDR1 GTSNPN, CDR2 SVGIG (reference sequence).

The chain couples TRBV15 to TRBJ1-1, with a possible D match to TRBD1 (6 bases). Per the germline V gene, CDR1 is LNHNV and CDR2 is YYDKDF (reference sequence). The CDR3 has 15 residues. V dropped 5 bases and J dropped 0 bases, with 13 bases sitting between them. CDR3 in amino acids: CATSGSGTLNTEAFF. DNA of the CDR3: TGTGCCACCAGCGGTTCCGGGACATTGAACACTGAAGCTTTCTTT.

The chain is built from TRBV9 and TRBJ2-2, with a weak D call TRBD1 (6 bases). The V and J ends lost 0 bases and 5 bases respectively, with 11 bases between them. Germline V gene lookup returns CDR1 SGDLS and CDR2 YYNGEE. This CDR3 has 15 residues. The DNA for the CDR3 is TGTGCCAGCAGCGTAGGCAGGGGTTGGACCGGGGAGCTGTTTTTT. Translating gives CASSVGRGWTGELFF.

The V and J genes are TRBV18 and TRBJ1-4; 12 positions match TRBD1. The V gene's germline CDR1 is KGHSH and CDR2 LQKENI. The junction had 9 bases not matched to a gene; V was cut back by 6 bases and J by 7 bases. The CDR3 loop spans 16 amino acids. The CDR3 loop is CASSRDRGLGGEKLFF. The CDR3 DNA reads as TGTGCCAGCTCCCGGGACAGGGGGCTCGGAGGTGAAAAACTGTTTTTT.

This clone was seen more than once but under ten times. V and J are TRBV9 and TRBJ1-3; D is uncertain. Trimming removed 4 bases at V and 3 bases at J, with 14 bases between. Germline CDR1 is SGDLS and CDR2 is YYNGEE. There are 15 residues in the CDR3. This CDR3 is CASSPRMEGGNTIYF. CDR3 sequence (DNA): TGTGCCAGCAGCCCGCGGATGGAGGGTGGAAACACCATATATTTT.

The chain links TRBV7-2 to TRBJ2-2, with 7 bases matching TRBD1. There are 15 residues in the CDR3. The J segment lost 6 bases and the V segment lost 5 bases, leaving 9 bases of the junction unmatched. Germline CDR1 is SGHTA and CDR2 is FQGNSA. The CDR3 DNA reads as TGTGCCAGCAGCCCCCAGGGGGTGCTAGCCGGGGAGCTGTTTTTT. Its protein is CASSPQGVLAGELFF.

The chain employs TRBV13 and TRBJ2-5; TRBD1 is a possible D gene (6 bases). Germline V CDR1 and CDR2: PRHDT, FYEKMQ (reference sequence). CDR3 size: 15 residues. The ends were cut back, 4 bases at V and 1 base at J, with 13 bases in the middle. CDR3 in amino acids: CASSSDSLVQETQYF. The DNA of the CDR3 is TGTGCCAGCAGCTCGGACAGTTTGGTCCAAGAGACCCAGTACTTC. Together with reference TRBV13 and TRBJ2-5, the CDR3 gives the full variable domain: AAGVIQSPRHLIKEKRETATLKCYPIPRHDTVYWYQQGPGQDPQFLISFYEKMQSDKGSIPDRFSAQQFSDYHSELNMSSLELGDSALYFCASSSDSLVQETQYFGPGTRLLVL.

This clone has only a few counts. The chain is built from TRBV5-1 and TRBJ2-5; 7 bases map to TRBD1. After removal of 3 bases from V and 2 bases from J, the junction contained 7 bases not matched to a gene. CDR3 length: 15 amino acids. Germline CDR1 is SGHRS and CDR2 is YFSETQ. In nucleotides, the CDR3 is TGCGCCAGCAGCTCGGTCCCGGGACAGCAAGAGACCCAGTACTTC. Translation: CASSSVPGQQETQYF. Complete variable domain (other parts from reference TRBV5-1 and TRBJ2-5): KAGVTQTPRYLIKTRGQQVTLSCSPISGHRSVSWYQQTPGQGLQFLFEYFSETQRNKGNFPGRFSGRQFSNSRSEMNVSTLELGDSALYLCASSSVPGQQETQYFGPGTRLLVL.

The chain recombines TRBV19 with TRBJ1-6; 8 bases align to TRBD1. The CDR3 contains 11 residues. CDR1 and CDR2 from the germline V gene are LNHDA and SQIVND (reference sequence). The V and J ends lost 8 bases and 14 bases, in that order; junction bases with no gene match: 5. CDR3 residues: CASAQGGTLHF. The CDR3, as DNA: TGTGCCAGTGCACAGGGGGGCACCCTCCACTTT.

CDR3 amino acids: CASTELVTDTQYF. In DNA, the CDR3 is TGTGCCAGCACCGAACTAGTTACAGATACGCAGTATTTT. The J gene is TRBJ2-3, the V gene TRBV6-5; D is possibly TRBD2 (5 bases). The CDR3 has 13 residues. Trimming pared 7 bases from V and 3 bases from J, leaving 11 bases between. Germline CDR1 MNHEY, CDR2 SVGAGI.

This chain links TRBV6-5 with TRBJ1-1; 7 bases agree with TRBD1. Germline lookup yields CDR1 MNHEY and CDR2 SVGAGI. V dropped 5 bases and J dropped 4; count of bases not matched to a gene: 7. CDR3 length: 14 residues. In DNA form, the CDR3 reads TGTGCCAGCAGTAGGGGACAGAAAGTCACTGAAGCTTTCTTT. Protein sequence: CASSRGQKVTEAFF.

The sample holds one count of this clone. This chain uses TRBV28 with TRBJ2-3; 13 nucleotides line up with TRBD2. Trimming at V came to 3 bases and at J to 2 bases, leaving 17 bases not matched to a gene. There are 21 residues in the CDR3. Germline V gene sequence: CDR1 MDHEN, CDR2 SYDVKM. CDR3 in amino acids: CASSLQLAGGPWVVDTDTQYF. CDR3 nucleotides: TGTGCCAGCAGTTTGCAACTAGCGGGGGGGCCTTGGGTTGTGGACACAGATACGCAGTATTTT.

For the CDR3, the DNA is TGCGCCAGCAGCCAAGATCGGGTAGCGGGGGACACCGGGGAGCTGTTTTTT. This encodes CASSQDRVAGDTGELFF. The chain couples TRBV4-1 to TRBJ2-2; 9 nucleotides align to TRBD2. Germline V gene sequence: CDR1 MGHRA, CDR2 YSYEKL. This CDR3 spans 17 amino acids. V gave up 0 bases and J gave up 3 bases; unmatched junction bases: 5.

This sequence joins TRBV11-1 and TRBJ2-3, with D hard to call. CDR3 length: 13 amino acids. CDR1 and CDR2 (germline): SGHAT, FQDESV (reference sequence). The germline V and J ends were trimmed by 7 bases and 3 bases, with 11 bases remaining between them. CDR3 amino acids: CASMVGGTDTQYF. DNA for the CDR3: TGTGCCAGCATGGTAGGCGGTACAGATACGCAGTATTTT.

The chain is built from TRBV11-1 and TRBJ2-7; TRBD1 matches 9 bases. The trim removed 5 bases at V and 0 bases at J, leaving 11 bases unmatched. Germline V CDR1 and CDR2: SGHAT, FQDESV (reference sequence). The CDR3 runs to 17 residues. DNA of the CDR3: TGTGCCAGCAGCGACCTACCGGGACAGGGAAGCTCCTACGAGCAGTACTTC. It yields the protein CASSDLPGQGSSYEQYF.

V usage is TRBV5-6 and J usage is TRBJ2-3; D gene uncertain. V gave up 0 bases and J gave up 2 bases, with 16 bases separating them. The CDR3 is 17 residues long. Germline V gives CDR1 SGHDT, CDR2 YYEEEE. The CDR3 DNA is TGTGCCAGCAGCTTGGTGATAGGTGAGGATATCACAGATACGCAGTATTTT. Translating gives CASSLVIGEDITDTQYF.

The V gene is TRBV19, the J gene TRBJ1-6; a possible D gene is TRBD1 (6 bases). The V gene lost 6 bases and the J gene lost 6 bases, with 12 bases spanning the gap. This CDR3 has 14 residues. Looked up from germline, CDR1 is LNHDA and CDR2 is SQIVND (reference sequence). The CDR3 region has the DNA TGTGCCAGTAGCACAGGGAACGTTAATTCACCCCTCCACTTT. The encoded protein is CASSTGNVNSPLHF.

The CDR3 DNA reads as TGCGCCAGCAGCCCCTCGACAGCTAACTCCTACGAGCAGTACTTC. It translates to CASSPSTANSYEQYF. The V gene is TRBV4-1, the J gene TRBJ2-7; possibly TRBD1 for D (5 bases). Deletions cut 4 bases from V and 0 bases from J, with 13 bases between. From germline, CDR1 is MGHRA and CDR2 YSYEKL. This CDR3 contains 15 residues.

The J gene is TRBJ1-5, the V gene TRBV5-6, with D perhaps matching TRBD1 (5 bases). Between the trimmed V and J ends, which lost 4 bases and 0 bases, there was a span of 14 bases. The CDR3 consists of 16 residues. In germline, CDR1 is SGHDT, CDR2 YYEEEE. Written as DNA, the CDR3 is TGTGCCAGCAGCCGACGGGGGGATTATAGCAATCAGCCCCAGCATTTT. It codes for CASSRRGDYSNQPQHF.

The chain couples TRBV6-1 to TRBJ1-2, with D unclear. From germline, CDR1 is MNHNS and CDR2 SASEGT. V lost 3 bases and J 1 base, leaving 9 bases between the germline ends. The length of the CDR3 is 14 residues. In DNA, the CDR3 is TGTGCCAGCAGTGACGGAGTTCTTAACTATGGCTACACCTTC. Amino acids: CASSDGVLNYGYTF.

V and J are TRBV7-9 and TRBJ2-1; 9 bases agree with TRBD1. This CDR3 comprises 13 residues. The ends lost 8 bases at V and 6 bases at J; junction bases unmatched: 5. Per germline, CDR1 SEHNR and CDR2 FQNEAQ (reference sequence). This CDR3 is CASLQGASNEQFF. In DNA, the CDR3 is TGTGCCAGCCTACAGGGGGCTAGCAATGAGCAGTTCTTC.

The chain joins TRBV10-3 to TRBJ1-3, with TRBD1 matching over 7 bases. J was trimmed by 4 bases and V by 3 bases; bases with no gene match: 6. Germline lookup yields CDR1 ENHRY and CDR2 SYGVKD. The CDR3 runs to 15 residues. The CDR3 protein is CAISDRGREGNTIYF. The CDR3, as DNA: TGTGCCATCAGTGATAGGGGGCGGGAAGGAAACACCATATATTTT.

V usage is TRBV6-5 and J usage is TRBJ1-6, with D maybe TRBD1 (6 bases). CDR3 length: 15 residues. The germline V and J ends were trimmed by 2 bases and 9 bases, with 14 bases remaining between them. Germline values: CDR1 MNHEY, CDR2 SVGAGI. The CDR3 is CASSYRDTRSSPLHF. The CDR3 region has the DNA TGTGCCAGCAGTTACCGGGACACCCGGAGTTCACCCCTCCACTTT.

CDR3 sequence: CASSDRVRNGYTF. Here the CDR3 DNA reads TGTGCCAGCAGTGACAGGGTGAGGAATGGCTACACCTTC. This chain links TRBV2 with TRBJ1-2; possibly TRBD1 for D (5 bases). The V end was cut by 3 bases, the J end by 6 bases, with 11 bases between. The CDR3 is 13 amino acids. In germline, CDR1 is SNHLY, CDR2 FYNNEI.

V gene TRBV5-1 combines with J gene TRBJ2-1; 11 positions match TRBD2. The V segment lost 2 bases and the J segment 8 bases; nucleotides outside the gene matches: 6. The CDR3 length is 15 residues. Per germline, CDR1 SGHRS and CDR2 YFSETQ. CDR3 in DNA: TGCGCCAGCAGCTTCCTTAGCGGGGGGGCCTATGAGCAGTTCTTC. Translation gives CASSFLSGGAYEQFF.